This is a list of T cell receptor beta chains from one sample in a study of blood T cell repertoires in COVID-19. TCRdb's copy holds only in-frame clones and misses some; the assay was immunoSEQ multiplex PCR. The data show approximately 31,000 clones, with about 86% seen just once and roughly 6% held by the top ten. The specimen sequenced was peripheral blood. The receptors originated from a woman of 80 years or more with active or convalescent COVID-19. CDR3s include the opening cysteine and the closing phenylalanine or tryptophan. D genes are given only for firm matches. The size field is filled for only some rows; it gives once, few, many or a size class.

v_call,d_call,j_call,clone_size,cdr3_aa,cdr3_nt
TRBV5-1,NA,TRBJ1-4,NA,CASSPPGRGGEKLFF,TGCGCCAGCAGCCCCCCTGGCCGGGGGGGAGAAAAACTGTTTTTT
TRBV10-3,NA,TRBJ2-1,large,CAISAGNEQFF,TGTGCCATCAGTGCGGGGAATGAGCAGTTCTTC
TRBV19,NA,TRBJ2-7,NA,CASSSHGQIPSYEQYF,TGTGCCAGTAGTAGCCACGGACAGATCCCCTCCTACGAGCAGTACTTC
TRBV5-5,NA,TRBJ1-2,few,CASTFSPGQLGYTF,TGTGCCAGCACCTTTAGCCCCGGTCAGTTGGGCTACACCTTC
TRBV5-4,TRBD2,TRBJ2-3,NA,CASRSGTSGTTDTQYF,TGTGCCAGCAGATCCGGGACTAGCGGGACCACAGATACGCAGTATTTT
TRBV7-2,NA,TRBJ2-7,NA,CASSQRHSYEQYF,TGTGCCAGCAGCCAGAGACATTCTTACGAGCAGTACTTC
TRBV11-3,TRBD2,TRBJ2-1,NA,CASSTWEHGGNNEQFF,TGTGCCAGCAGCACATGGGAACACGGGGGGAACAATGAGCAGTTCTTC
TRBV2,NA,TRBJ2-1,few,CASSRQLSSYNEQFF,TGTGCCAGCAGTCGACAGTTGAGCTCCTACAATGAGCAGTTCTTC
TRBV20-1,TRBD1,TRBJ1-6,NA,CSASRDSSRHSPLHF,TGCAGTGCTAGTAGGGACAGTTCTCGACATTCACCCCTCCACTTT
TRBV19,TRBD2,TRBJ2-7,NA,CASSKLAGGPYEQYF,TGTGCCAGTAGTAAACTAGCGGGAGGCCCCTACGAGCAGTACTTC
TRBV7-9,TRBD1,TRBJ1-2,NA,CASSSTPGQDANYGYTF,TGTGCCAGCAGCTCCACCCCGGGACAGGACGCTAACTATGGCTACACCTTC
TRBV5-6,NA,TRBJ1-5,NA,CASSLGLQPQHF,TGTGCCAGCAGCTTGGGTCTTCAGCCCCAGCATTTT
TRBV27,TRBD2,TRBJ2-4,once,CASSSNSGVGIIQYF,TGTGCCAGCAGTTCGAATAGCGGGGTCGGTATCATTCAGTACTTC
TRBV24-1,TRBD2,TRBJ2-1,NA,CATSDFRASGYNEQFF,TGTGCCACCAGTGATTTCCGAGCTAGCGGATACAATGAGCAGTTCTTC
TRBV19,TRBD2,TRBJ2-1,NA,CASSIVSGSSYNEQFF,TGTGCCAGTAGTATAGTTAGCGGGAGCTCCTACAATGAGCAGTTCTTC
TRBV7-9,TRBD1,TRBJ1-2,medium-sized,CASSLGMQGDGYTF,TGTGCCAGCAGCTTAGGGATGCAGGGGGATGGCTACACCTTC
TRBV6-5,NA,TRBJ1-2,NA,CASNQGRGDYGYTF,TGTGCCAGCAACCAGGGGAGGGGGGACTATGGCTACACCTTC
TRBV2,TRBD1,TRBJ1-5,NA,CASSDTGTVNQPQHF,TGTGCCAGCAGCGATACCGGGACAGTAAATCAGCCCCAGCATTTT
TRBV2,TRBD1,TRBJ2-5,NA,CASSGQGVETQYF,TGTGCCAGCAGTGGGCAGGGGGTTGAGACCCAGTACTTC
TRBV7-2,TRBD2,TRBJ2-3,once,CASSPKAGGGTDTQYF,TGTGCCAGCAGCCCCAAGGCGGGAGGGGGCACAGATACGCAGTATTTT
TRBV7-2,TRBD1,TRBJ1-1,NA,CASSSRAGTGRTEAFF,TGTGCCAGCAGCTCCAGAGCCGGGACAGGGCGGACTGAAGCTTTCTTT
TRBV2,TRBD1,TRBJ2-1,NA,CASSAGTGDYEQFF,TGTGCCAGCAGTGCCGGGACAGGGGACTATGAGCAGTTCTTC
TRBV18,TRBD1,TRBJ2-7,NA,CASSTGQGDEQYF,TGTGCCAGCTCAACTGGACAGGGGGACGAGCAGTACTTC
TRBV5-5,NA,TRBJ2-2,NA,CASSLGPATANTGELFF,TGTGCCAGCAGCTTGGGACCGGCGACAGCGAACACCGGGGAGCTGTTTTTT
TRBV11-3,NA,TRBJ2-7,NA,CASSPRPDRRTYEQYF,TGTGCCAGCAGCCCTCGACCCGACAGGCGAACCTACGAGCAGTACTTC
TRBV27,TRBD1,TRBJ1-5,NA,CASSLGQGVNQPQHF,TGTGCCAGCAGTTTAGGGCAGGGGGTCAATCAGCCCCAGCATTTT
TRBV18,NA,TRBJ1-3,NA,CASPSGAQSSGNTIYF,TGTGCCAGCCCCTCTGGGGCACAGAGCTCTGGAAACACCATATATTTT
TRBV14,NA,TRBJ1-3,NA,CASSQNLISGNTIYF,TGTGCCAGCAGCCAAAATTTAATCTCTGGAAACACCATATATTTT
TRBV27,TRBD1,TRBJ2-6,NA,CASSPRDRGSWVAGANVLTF,TGTGCCAGCAGTCCCCGGGACAGGGGCTCGTGGGTAGCTGGGGCCAACGTCCTGACTTTC
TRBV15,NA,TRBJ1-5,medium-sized,CATSREGGGGNQPQHF,TGTGCCACCAGCAGAGAAGGGGGAGGGGGCAATCAGCCCCAGCATTTT
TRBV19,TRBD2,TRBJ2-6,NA,CASTLAGLAGVSGANVLTF,TGTGCCAGTACCCTAGCGGGACTAGCGGGAGTGTCTGGGGCCAACGTCCTGACTTTC
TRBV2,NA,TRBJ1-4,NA,CASILAGNTNEKLFF,TGTGCCAGCATTTTAGCAGGGAATACTAATGAAAAACTGTTTTTT
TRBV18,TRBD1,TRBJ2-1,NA,CASSPPGTGAYNEQFF,TGTGCCAGCTCACCACCGGGGACAGGAGCCTACAATGAGCAGTTCTTC
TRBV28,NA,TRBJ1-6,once,CASSLRQLVNSPLHF,TGTGCCAGCAGTTTGAGGCAGTTAGTTAATTCACCCCTCCACTTT
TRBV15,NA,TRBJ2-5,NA,CATRNRAWETQYF,TGTGCCACCAGGAACAGGGCTTGGGAGACCCAGTACTTC
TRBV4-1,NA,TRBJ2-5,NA,CASSQDKDTGRKTQYF,TGCGCCAGCAGCCAAGATAAGGACACAGGGAGAAAGACCCAGTACTTC
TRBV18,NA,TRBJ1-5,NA,CASSPQGDGNQPQHF,TGTGCCAGCTCACCACAGGGGGATGGCAATCAGCCCCAGCATTTT
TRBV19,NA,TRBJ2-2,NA,CASNRGSNTGELFF,TGTGCCAGTAATCGGGGATCGAACACCGGGGAGCTGTTTTTT
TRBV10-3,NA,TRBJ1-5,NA,CAISNSRGEQPQHF,TGTGCCATCAGTAACAGTCGGGGTGAACAGCCCCAGCATTTT
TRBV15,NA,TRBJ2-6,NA,CATSRAGAGASGANVLTF,TGTGCCACCAGCAGAGCCGGGGCGGGGGCCTCTGGGGCCAACGTCCTGACTTTC
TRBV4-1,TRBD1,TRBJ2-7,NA,CASSTRGQGAYEQYF,TGCGCCAGCAGCACAAGGGGACAGGGGGCCTACGAGCAGTACTTC
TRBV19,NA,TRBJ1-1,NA,CASSIRPVSGTEAFF,TGTGCCAGTAGTATCCGCCCGGTGTCGGGGACTGAAGCTTTCTTT
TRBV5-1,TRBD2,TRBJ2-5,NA,CASSLERVGRETQYF,TGCGCCAGCAGCTTGGAACGGGTCGGGAGGGAGACCCAGTACTTC
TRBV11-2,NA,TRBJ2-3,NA,CASSQGGASVTDTQYF,TGTGCCAGCAGCCAAGGGGGGGCTAGCGTCACAGATACGCAGTATTTT
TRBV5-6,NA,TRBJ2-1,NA,CASSMPGLRSYNEQFF,TGTGCCAGCAGCATGCCGGGACTCCGCTCCTACAATGAGCAGTTCTTC
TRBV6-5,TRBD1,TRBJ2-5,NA,CASTTGTVQETQYF,TGTGCCAGCACCACCGGGACAGTACAAGAGACCCAGTACTTC
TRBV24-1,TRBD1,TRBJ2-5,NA,CATSEGTGWQETQYF,TGTGCCACCAGTGAGGGGACAGGGTGGCAAGAGACCCAGTACTTC
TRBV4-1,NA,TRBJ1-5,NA,CASSPPTVSNQPQHF,TGCGCCAGCAGCCCCCCTACCGTTAGCAATCAGCCCCAGCATTTT
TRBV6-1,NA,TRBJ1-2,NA,CASSEASPRGF,TGTGCCAGCAGTGAAGCGTCGCCAAGGGGCTTC
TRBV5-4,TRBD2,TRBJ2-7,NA,CASSPGTSGRGLYF,TGTGCCAGCAGCCCAGGGACTAGCGGGAGAGGTTTGTACTTC
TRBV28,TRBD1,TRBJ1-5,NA,CASSGTGIVSQPQHF,TGTGCCAGCAGTGGGACAGGGATAGTCAGCCAGCCCCAGCATTTT
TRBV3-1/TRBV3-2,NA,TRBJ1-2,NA,CASSLQGSANYGYTF,TGTGCCAGCAGCCTCCAGGGGTCTGCTAACTATGGCTACACCTTC
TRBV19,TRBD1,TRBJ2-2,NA,CASSGQGSGELFF,TGTGCCAGTAGCGGACAGGGCTCCGGGGAGCTGTTTTTT
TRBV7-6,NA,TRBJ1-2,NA,CASSPDRNYGYTF,TGTGCCAGCAGCCCCGACAGAAACTATGGCTACACCTTC
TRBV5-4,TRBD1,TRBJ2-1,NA,CASSQKDRISVPEQFF,TGTGCCAGCAGCCAAAAGGACAGGATATCGGTCCCTGAGCAGTTCTTC
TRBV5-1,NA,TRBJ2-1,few,CASSPGWDEQFF,TGCGCCAGCAGCCCAGGGTGGGATGAGCAGTTCTTC
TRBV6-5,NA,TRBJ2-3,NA,CASRNRWGAGDTQYF,TGTGCCAGCAGGAATCGCTGGGGTGCGGGGGATACGCAGTATTTT
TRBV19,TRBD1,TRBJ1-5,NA,CASSGTGGGNQPQHF,TGTGCCAGTAGTGGGACAGGGGGGGGCAATCAGCCCCAGCATTTT
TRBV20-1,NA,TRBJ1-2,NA,CSASQGGQGIDGYTF,TGCAGTGCTAGTCAGGGAGGGCAGGGGATAGATGGCTACACCTTC
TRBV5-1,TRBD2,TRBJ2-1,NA,CASSLAVGSGATEQFF,TGCGCCAGCAGCTTGGCCGTGGGTAGCGGGGCCACTGAGCAGTTCTTC